The clone carrying this T cell receptor beta chain was seen many times. Its antigen is currently unknown. This entry belongs to a study of T cells in Graves' hyperthyroidism and ophthalmopathy. Turning to the study itself: Peripheral blood draws took place at initial diagnosis, ahead of any treatment. Study-wide results and caveats: Most thyroid clonotypes with frequency above 0.001 were detected in blood. The model foresaw ophthalmopathy a median roughly 6.3 months prior to onset.

V lost 5 bases and J lost 3; bases outside the gene matches: 7. CDR1 MNHEY and CDR2 SMNVEV come from the germline V gene (reference sequence). This CDR3 region has 15 residues. Clinical symptoms, serum thyroxine and TRAb, thyroid ultrasound and orbital computed tomography were used for the diagnoses. Amplification of TCR beta CDR3 regions was performed using RNA transcripts as template. The HTBI primer set served for first-round RT-PCR of the TCR CDR3. MiXCR was run by TCRdb on the multiplex PCR reads, yielding one entry per CDR3 protein. The data show some 700,000 distinct CDR3 sequences, 15% to 20% seen once.

The specimen was blood. The receptor comes from a man aged 50-60 years with Graves' hyperthyroidism. The chain combines TRBV27 with TRBJ2-7; 10 bases are shared with TRBD1. The CDR3: CASSARQGAVYEQYF. The CDR3 nucleotides read TGTGCCAGCAGTGCCAGACAGGGGGCCGTCTACGAGCAGTACTTC.